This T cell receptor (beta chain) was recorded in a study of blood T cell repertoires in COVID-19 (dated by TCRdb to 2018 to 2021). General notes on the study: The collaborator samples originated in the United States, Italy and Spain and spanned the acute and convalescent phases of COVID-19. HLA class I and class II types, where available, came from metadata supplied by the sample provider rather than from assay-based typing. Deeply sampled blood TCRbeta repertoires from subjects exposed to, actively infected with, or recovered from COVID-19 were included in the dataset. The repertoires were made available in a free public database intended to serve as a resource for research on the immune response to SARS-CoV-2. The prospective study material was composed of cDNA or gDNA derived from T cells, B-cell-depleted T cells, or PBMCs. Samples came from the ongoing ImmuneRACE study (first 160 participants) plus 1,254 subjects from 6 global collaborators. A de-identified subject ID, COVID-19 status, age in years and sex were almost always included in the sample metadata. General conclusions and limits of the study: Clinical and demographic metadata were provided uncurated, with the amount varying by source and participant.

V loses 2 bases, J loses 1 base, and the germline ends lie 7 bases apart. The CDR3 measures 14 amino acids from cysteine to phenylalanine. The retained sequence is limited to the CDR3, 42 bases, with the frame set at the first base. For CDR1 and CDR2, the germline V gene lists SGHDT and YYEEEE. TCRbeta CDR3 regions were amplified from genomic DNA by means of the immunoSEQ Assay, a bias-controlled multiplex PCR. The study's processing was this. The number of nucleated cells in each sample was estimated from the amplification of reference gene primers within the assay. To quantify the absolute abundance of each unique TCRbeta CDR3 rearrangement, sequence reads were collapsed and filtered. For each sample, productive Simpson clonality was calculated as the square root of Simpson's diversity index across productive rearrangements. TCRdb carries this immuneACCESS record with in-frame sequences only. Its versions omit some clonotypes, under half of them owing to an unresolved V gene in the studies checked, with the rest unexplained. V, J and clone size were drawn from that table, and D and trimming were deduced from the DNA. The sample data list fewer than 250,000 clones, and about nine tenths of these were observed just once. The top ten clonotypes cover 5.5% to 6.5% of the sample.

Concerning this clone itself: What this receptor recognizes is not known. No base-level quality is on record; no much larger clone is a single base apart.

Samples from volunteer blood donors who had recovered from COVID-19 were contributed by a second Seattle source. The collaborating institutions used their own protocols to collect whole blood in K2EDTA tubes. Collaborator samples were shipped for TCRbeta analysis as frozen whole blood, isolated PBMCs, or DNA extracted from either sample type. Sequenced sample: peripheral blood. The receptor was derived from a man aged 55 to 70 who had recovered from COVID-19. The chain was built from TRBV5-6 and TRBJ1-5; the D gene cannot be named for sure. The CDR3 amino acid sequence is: CASSFGGSNQPQHF. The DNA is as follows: TGTGCCAGCAGCTTCGGAGGGAGCAATCAGCCCCAGCATTTT.